The 31 T cell receptor beta chains below come from one sample, sequenced in a study of blood T cell repertoires in COVID-19. Some clones are missing from TCRdb's copy, which holds only in-frame ones; the method was immunoSEQ multiplex PCR. This sample has about 250,000 clones, with about 86% found just once. The source material was peripheral blood. The receptors originated from a person aged 65-85 years with COVID-19, enrolled during active disease.

The CDR3 loop is CASSLESGLRGYTF. The CDR3 DNA is TGTGCCAGCAGCTTGGAGTCAGGGCTTCGGGGCTACACCTTC. This chain uses TRBV5-4 with TRBJ1-2, with D possibly being TRBD1 (5 bases). CDR3 length: 14 residues. Germline V gene lookup returns CDR1 SGHNT and CDR2 YYREEE (reference sequence). With 0 bases removed from V and 8 bases from J, the gap between germline ends came to 14 bases.

The V call is TRBV5-1, the J call TRBJ1-6; perhaps TRBD1 as D (5 bases). Per the germline V gene, CDR1 is SGHRS and CDR2 is YFSETQ. V lost 4 bases, J lost 1 base, and 12 bases lay in between. The CDR3 totals 16 residues. In DNA form, the CDR3 reads TGCGCCAGCAGCCAATTCAGGGCGTCCTATAATTCACCCCTCCACTTT. Translated: CASSQFRASYNSPLHF.

The rearrangement uses TRBV27 and TRBJ1-2; 8 bases match TRBD1. Germline V gene data show CDR1 as MNHEY and CDR2 as SMNVEV (reference sequence). Unmatched junction bases numbered 10, after V lost 8 bases and J lost 8 bases. CDR3 length: 13 amino acids. CDR3 bases: TGTGCCAGCCAATTCAGACAGGGGCTGGGCTACACCTTC. Translating it yields CASQFRQGLGYTF.

J is TRBJ1-6 and V is TRBV2; D might be TRBD1 (6 bases). With 8 bases removed from V and 4 bases from J, the gap between germline ends came to 9 bases. The CDR3 has 13 amino acids. CDR1 SNHLY and CDR2 FYNNEI come from the germline V gene. CDR3 region: CASARGYNSPLHF. In DNA form, the CDR3 reads TGTGCCAGCGCCAGGGGATATAATTCACCCCTCCACTTT.

This chain connects TRBV6-5 to TRBJ2-1, with D unclear. The germline V gene encodes CDR1 MNHEY and CDR2 SVGAGI. CDR3 length: 12 amino acids. Deletions cut 3 bases from V and 10 bases from J, with 10 bases between. For the CDR3, the DNA is TGTGCCAGCAGTTATTTGTCCGGGGAGCAGTTCTTC. Translated, it gives CASSYLSGEQFF.

The rearrangement uses TRBV11-3 and TRBJ2-7; D might be TRBD2 (6 bases). Trimming took 2 bases from V and 3 from J, leaving 14 bases between them. The CDR3 contains 15 residues. Germline CDR1 reads SGHNT; CDR2 reads YENEEA. The CDR3 DNA sequence: TGTGCCAGCAGCTTAATGACGGGAGCAAGCTACGAGCAGTACTTC. This encodes CASSLMTGASYEQYF.

Written as DNA, the CDR3 is TGTGCCAGCAGCCTACTTGGGAGTTCTGGGGCCAACGTCCTGACTTTC. It encodes CASSLLGSSGANVLTF. The chain recombines TRBV11-2 with TRBJ2-6; the D gene is possibly TRBD2 (5 bases). Germline-derived CDR1 and CDR2 are SGHAT and FQNNGV. This CDR3 has 16 amino acids. V was cut by 5 bases and J by 1 base, with 12 bases left in between.

This clone was counted between two and nine times. The rearrangement joins TRBV7-9 to TRBJ1-2; D possibly corresponds to TRBD1 (6 bases). CDR1 and CDR2 (germline): SEHNR, FQNEAQ (reference sequence). The CDR3 loop spans 12 amino acids. The ends were cut back, 5 bases at V and 5 bases at J, with 9 bases in the middle. The CDR3: CASSRDTYGYTF. In DNA, the CDR3 is TGTGCCAGCAGCCGGGACACATATGGCTACACCTTC.

This sequence joins TRBV6-2 or TRBV6-3 and TRBJ2-7; D uncertain. The CDR3 is 12 residues long. V lost 4 bases and J 2 bases, leaving 6 bases between the germline ends. In germline, CDR1 is MNHEY, CDR2 SVGEGT. The CDR3 nucleotides are TGTGCCAGCAGTTTCGCGGCCTACGAGCAGTACTTC. Its protein is CASSFAAYEQYF.

This chain uses TRBV5-1 with TRBJ2-7, with TRBD2 identical over 11 bases. The CDR3 totals 19 residues. CDR1 SGHRS and CDR2 YFSETQ come from the germline V gene. V dropped 5 bases and J dropped 5; count of bases not matched to a gene: 21. CDR3 nucleotide sequence: TGCGCCAGCAGAGGGAGGTTGGCTAGCGGGAGGAATTCCCCGGACGAGCAGTACTTC. Its protein product is CASRGRLASGRNSPDEQYF.

This clone has only one observation. Written as DNA, the CDR3 is TGTGCCAGCTCACCCACCGGGACAGCAAACACTGAAGCTTTCTTT. Translated, it gives CASSPTGTANTEAFF. The J gene is TRBJ1-1, the V gene TRBV18, with 7 bases that match TRBD1. The germline V gene encodes CDR1 KGHSH and CDR2 LQKENI. Trimming removed 3 bases from V and 2 bases from J; junction bases left unmatched: 6. The CDR3 is 15 amino acids.

The J gene is TRBJ1-4, the V gene TRBV4-1; D is perhaps TRBD1 (6 bases). Between the trimmed V and J ends, which lost 0 bases and 8 bases, there was a span of 13 bases. The CDR3 loop spans 15 amino acids. The germline CDR1 and CDR2 sequences are MGHRA and YSYEKL. CDR3: CASSQDRQGREKLFF. The DNA for the CDR3 is TGCGCCAGCAGCCAAGATCGTCAGGGGCGGGAAAAACTGTTTTTT.

The chain joins TRBV4-3 to TRBJ1-4; 8 bases align to TRBD1. The CDR3 has 15 residues. Per germline, CDR1 LGHNA and CDR2 YSLEER. J lost 8 bases, V lost 1 base, and 6 bases had no gene match. The DNA for the CDR3 is TGCGCCAGCAGCCAAGGGACAGGGAGTGGAGAAAAACTGTTTTTT. Its protein is CASSQGTGSGEKLFF.

In DNA form, the CDR3 reads TGTGCCAGCAGCACTAACAGGTACACTGAAGCTTTCTTT. Protein sequence: CASSTNRYTEAFF. The chain joins TRBV7-2 to TRBJ1-1; D perhaps matches TRBD1 (5 bases). The V gene lost 5 bases and the J gene lost 3 bases, with 10 bases spanning the gap. The CDR3 extends over 13 amino acids. Per germline, CDR1 SGHTA and CDR2 FQGNSA.

This clone was seen a handful of times. The chain links TRBV30 to TRBJ1-6; D possibly corresponds to TRBD1 (5 bases). Germline V gene data show CDR1 as GTSNPN and CDR2 as SVGIG (reference sequence). V lost 2 bases to trimming and J lost 0 bases, with 14 bases between them. There are 17 residues in the CDR3. In DNA, the CDR3 is TGTGCCTGGAGTCCAGCAGGGCGGAGCTCCTATAATTCACCCCTCCACTTT. It yields the protein CAWSPAGRSSYNSPLHF.

The V call is TRBV6-6, the J call TRBJ1-5, with D perhaps TRBD1 (6 bases). Germline loops: CDR1 MNHNY, CDR2 SVGAGI (reference sequence). V lost 4 bases to trimming and J lost 8 bases, with 12 bases between them. This CDR3 is 13 amino acids long. CDR3 coding DNA: TGTGCCAGCAGTTCCCTAAACAGGGAGCCCCAGCATTTT. It encodes CASSSLNREPQHF.

The V gene is TRBV27, the J gene TRBJ1-3; the D gene is possibly TRBD1 (5 bases). Trimming took 2 bases from V and 2 from J, leaving 16 bases between them. Per germline, CDR1 MNHEY and CDR2 SMNVEV (reference sequence). The CDR3 is 17 residues long. CDR3 in amino acids: CASSLMGRSFAGNTIYF. CDR3 sequence (DNA): TGTGCCAGCAGTTTAATGGGGCGCAGTTTCGCTGGAAACACCATATATTTT.

This clone was seen just once. The genes are TRBV7-6 and TRBJ2-7, with TRBD1 identical over 9 bases. The CDR3 contains 15 residues. Germline V gives CDR1 SGHVS, CDR2 FNYEAQ. J gave up 6 bases and V 5 bases, and 11 bases lay outside the gene matches. CDR3 amino acids: CASSKRAGQGLEQYF. The CDR3 nucleotides read TGTGCCAGCAGCAAGCGGGCAGGACAGGGGCTCGAGCAGTACTTC.

CDR3 sequence reads: CASSWGTSGYEQYF. The CDR3 DNA reads as TGTGCCAGCAGTTGGGGGACTAGCGGTTACGAGCAGTACTTC. The J gene is TRBJ2-7, the V gene TRBV6-2 or TRBV6-3, with 11 bases fitting TRBD2. CDR1 and CDR2 (germline): MNHEY, SVGEGT. Losses at the gene ends were 4 bases for V and 4 bases for J; bases not matched to a gene: 3. The CDR3 runs 14 residues.

CDR3 sequence: CASSSHPQAADGSEGYTF. Here the CDR3 DNA reads TGTGCCAGCAGTTCCCACCCCCAAGCGGCTGACGGTTCGGAGGGCTACACCTTC. The chain has TRBV28 and TRBJ1-2; D is unclear. The V and J ends lost 4 bases and 8 bases respectively, with 29 bases between them. The CDR3 totals 18 residues. Germline-derived CDR1 and CDR2 are MDHEN and SYDVKM.

The V call is TRBV4-1, the J call TRBJ1-2; weak D call: TRBD1 (5 bases). Trimming cost V 0 bases and J 4 bases, with 9 bases left between them. Germline CDR1 reads MGHRA; CDR2 reads YSYEKL. This CDR3 contains 14 residues. The CDR3 loop reads CASSQEDRSYGYTF. The CDR3 region has the DNA TGCGCCAGCAGCCAAGAAGACAGAAGCTATGGCTACACCTTC.

The gene calls are TRBV7-2 and TRBJ2-3; the match to TRBD2 covers 15 bases. The germline V gene encodes CDR1 SGHTA and CDR2 FQGNSA. Trimming removed 7 bases from V and 2 bases from J; junction bases left unmatched: 7. This CDR3 region has 17 residues. CDR3 amino acids: CASITGTSGGLTDTQYF. The CDR3 bases are TGTGCCAGCATTACCGGGACTAGCGGGGGGCTCACAGATACGCAGTATTTT.

The chain employs TRBV7-9 and TRBJ1-4, with no clear D. The V and J ends lost 5 bases and 1 base respectively, with 14 bases between them. CDR1 is SEHNR, CDR2 FQNEAQ, per germline (reference sequence). The CDR3 is 16 amino acids. CDR3 in DNA: TGTGCCAGCAGCGGACGCCTCGGGAAAACTAATGAAAAACTGTTTTTT. This gives the protein CASSGRLGKTNEKLFF.

J is TRBJ2-1 and V is TRBV7-7, with 7 positions matching TRBD1. This CDR3 has 17 residues. Trimming removed 5 bases from V and 4 bases from J; junction bases left unmatched: 14. CDR1 and CDR2 from the germline V gene are SSHAT and FNYEAQ (reference sequence). For the CDR3, the DNA is TGTGCCAGCAGCCGCCAACCTCCGGGACAGCCATACAATGAGCAGTTCTTC. Residues: CASSRQPPGQPYNEQFF.

This rearrangement joins TRBV6-5 to TRBJ2-1; D may be TRBD1 (5 bases). CDR1 and CDR2 (germline): MNHEY, SVGAGI. This CDR3 region has 12 residues. Trimming removed 5 bases from V and 4 bases from J, with 6 bases in between. In DNA, the CDR3 is TGTGCCAGCAGTCCAGGGTACAATGAGCAGTTCTTC. Its protein is CASSPGYNEQFF.

The chain couples TRBV10-3 to TRBJ2-1; 14 bases align to TRBD2. This CDR3 has 17 amino acids. Germline CDR1 reads ENHRY; CDR2 reads SYGVKD. J gave up 1 base and V 3 bases, and 2 bases lay outside the gene matches. The chain's CDR3 is CAISDRLAGGSYNEQFF. The CDR3 region has the DNA TGTGCCATCAGTGACAGACTAGCGGGAGGGTCCTACAATGAGCAGTTCTTC.

The CDR3: CASSLNRWQGALNEQFF. CDR3 sequence (DNA): TGTGCCAGCAGCTTAAACCGCTGGCAGGGGGCGTTGAATGAGCAGTTCTTC. J is TRBJ2-1 and V is TRBV7-9; TRBD1 matches at 8 bases. Looked up from germline, CDR1 is SEHNR and CDR2 is FQNEAQ (reference sequence). V shed 2 bases and J 7 bases; nucleotides not matched to a gene: 13. CDR3 size: 17 residues.

The chain has TRBV2 and TRBJ1-2; 7 positions agree with TRBD1. Germline V CDR1 and CDR2: SNHLY, FYNNEI. V lost 7 bases to trimming and J lost 6 bases; unmatched junction nucleotides: 11. The CDR3 extends over 14 amino acids. CDR3 sequence (DNA): TGTGCCAGCAACTTGGACAGGTCGGTCGATGGCTACACCTTC. It yields the protein CASNLDRSVDGYTF.

This clone appeared a single time. This rearrangement joins TRBV30 to TRBJ1-3; D may be TRBD1 (6 bases). Deletions cut 2 bases from V and 4 bases from J, with 12 bases between. CDR3 size: 14 residues. Germline lookup yields CDR1 GTSNPN and CDR2 SVGIG (reference sequence). For the CDR3, the DNA is TGTGCCTGGAGTCGGGGGGCGCAAGGAAACACCATATATTTT. It specifies CAWSRGAQGNTIYF.

In DNA form, the CDR3 reads TGTGCCAGCAGTTCGTTTCGGATGGGGGGATACGAGCAGTACTTC. Translation: CASSSFRMGGYEQYF. This chain links TRBV28 with TRBJ2-7; D might be TRBD2 (6 bases). Trimming took off 4 bases at V and 4 bases at J, with 17 bases between the two ends. This CDR3 is built from 15 residues. Germline-derived CDR1 and CDR2 are MDHEN and SYDVKM.

On this clone: Other DNA sequences in this specimen translate into the identical CDR3. This chain links TRBV18 with TRBJ1-4; D not resolved. The ends were cut back, 3 bases at V and 0 bases at J, with 5 bases in the middle. The V gene's germline CDR1 is KGHSH and CDR2 LQKENI. CDR3 length: 14 residues. DNA for the CDR3: TGTGCCAGCTCACCGTCTGCAACTAATGAAAAACTGTTTTTT. It codes for CASSPSATNEKLFF.